This TCR beta chain was captured by sequencing in a study of memory CD8 T cells in hepatitis C reinfection. TCRdb's copy holds only in-frame clones and misses some; the assay was immunoSEQ multiplex PCR. The table has approximately 52,000 clones, 89% seen once. Time point defined: pre-reinfection, 55 to 20 weeks before reinfection detection. No in vitro expansion preceded TCR sequencing of the sorted cells. Source material: naive CD8+ T cells sorted from blood. This TCR derives from a man younger than 35 with hepatitis C virus infection.

The CDR3 loop reads CASSPQDLNTEAFF. CDR3 nucleotide sequence: TGTGCCAGCAGCCCTCAAGACTTGAACACTGAAGCTTTCTTT. The chain uses TRBV7-9 and TRBJ1-1, with unresolved D. The ends were cut back, 5 bases at V and 0 bases at J, with 10 bases in the middle. The CDR3 is 14 residues long. Germline V gives CDR1 SEHNR, CDR2 FQNEAQ (reference sequence).